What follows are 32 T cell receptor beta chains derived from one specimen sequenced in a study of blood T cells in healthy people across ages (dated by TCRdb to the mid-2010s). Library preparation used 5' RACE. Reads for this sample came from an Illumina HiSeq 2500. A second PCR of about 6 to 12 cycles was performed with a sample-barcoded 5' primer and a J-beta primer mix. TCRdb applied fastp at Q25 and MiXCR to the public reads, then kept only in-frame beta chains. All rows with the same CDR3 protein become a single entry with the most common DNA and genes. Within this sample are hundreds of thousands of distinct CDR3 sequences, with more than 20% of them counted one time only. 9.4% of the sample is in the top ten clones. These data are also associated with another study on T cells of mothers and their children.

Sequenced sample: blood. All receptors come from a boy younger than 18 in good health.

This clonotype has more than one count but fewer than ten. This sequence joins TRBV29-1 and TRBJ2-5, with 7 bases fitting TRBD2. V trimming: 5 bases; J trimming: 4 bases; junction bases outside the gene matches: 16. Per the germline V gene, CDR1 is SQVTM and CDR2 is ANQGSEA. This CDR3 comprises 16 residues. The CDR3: CSVRREGLKGGETQYF. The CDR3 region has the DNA TGCAGCGTTCGGAGGGAGGGATTGAAAGGTGGAGAGACCCAGTACTTC.

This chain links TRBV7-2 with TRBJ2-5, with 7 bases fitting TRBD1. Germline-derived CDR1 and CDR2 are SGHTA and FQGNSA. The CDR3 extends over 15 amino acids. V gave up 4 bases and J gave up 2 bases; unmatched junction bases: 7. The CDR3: CASSWGQSQQETQYF. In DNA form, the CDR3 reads TGTGCCAGCAGCTGGGGACAGTCCCAGCAAGAGACCCAGTACTTC.

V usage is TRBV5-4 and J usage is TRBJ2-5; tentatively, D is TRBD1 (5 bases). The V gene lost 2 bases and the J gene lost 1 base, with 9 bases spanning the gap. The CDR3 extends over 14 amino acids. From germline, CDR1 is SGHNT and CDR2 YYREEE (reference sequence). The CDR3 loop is CASSLLGAQETQYF. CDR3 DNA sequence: TGTGCCAGCAGCTTATTAGGGGCCCAAGAGACCCAGTACTTC.

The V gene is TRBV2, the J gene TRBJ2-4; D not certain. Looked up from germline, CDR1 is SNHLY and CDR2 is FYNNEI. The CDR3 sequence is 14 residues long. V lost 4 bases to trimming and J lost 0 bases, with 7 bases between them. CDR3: CASSAELAKNIQYF. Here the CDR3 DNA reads TGTGCCAGCAGTGCTGAGCTAGCCAAAAACATTCAGTACTTC.

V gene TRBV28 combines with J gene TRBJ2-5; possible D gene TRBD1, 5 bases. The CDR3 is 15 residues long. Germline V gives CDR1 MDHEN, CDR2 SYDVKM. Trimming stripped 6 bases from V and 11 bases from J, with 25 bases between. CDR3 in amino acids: CASRVDRAFRGEQYF. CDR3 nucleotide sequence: TGTGCCAGCAGGGTAGACAGAGCCTTTAGGGGTGAGCAGTACTTC.

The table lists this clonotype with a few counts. CDR3: CASSSPGQGAGEKLFF. The CDR3 region has the DNA TGTGCCAGCAGCTCGCCGGGACAGGGGGCAGGTGAAAAACTGTTTTTT. The chain uses TRBV13 and TRBJ1-4, with 12 bases fitting TRBD1. V shed 4 bases, J shed 7 bases, and the junction held 7 bases outside the gene matches. CDR3 length equals 16 residues. Germline V gene lookup returns CDR1 PRHDT and CDR2 FYEKMQ (reference sequence).

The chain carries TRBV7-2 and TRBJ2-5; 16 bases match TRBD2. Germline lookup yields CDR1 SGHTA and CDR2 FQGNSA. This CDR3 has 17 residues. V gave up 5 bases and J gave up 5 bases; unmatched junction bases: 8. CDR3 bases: TGTGCCAGCAGCGCGGGACTAGCGGGAGGGTTTCGGGAGACCCAGTACTTC. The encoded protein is CASSAGLAGGFRETQYF.

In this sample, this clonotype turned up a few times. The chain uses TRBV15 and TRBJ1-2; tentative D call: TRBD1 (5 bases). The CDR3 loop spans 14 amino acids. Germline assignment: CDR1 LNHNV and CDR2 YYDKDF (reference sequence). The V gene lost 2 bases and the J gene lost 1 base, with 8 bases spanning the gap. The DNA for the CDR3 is TGTGCCACCAGCAGACGCAGGGATAACTATGGCTACACCTTC. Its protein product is CATSRRRDNYGYTF.

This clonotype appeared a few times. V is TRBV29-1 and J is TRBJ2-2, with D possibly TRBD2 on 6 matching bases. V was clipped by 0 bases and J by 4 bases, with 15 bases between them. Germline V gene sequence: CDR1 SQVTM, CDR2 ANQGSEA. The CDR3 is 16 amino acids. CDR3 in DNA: TGCAGCGTTGAAGATCTCAGCGGCGGGGTCACCGGGGAGCTGTTTTTT. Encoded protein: CSVEDLSGGVTGELFF.

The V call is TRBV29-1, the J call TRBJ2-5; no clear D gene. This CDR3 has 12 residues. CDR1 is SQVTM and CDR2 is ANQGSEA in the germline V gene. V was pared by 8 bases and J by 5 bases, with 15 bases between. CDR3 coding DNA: TGCAGCCCACGGGCCCTCAGGGAGACCCAGTACTTC. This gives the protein CSPRALRETQYF.

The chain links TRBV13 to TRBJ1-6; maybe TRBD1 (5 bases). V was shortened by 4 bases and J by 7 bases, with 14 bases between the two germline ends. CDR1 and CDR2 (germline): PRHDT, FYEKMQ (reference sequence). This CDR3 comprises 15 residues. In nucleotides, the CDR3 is TGTGCCAGCAGCTCCGGGGGGGACGGGAATTCACCCCTCCACTTT. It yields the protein CASSSGGDGNSPLHF.

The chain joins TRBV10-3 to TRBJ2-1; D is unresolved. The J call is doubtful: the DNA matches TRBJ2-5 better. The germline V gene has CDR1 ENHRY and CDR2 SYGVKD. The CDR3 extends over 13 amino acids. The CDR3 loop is CAISERGVETQYF. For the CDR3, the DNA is TGTGCCATCAGTGAGCGAGGAGTGGAGACCCAGTACTTC.

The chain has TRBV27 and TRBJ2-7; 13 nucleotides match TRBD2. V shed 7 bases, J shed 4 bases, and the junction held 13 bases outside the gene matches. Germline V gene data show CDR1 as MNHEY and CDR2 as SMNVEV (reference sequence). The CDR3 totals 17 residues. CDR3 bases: TGTGCCAGCAAAAAAGGGGACCGGACTAGCGGGAGTTACGAGCAGTACTTC. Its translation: CASKKGDRTSGSYEQYF.

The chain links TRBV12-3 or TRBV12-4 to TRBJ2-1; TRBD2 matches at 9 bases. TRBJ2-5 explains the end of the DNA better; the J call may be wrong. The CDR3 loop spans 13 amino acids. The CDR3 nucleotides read TGTGCCAGCAGTAATCTAGCGGGGGAGACCCAGTACTTC. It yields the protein CASSNLAGETQYF.

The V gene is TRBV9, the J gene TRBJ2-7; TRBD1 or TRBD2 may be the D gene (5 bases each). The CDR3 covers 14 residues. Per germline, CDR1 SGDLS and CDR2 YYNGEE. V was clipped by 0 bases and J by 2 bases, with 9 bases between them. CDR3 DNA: TGTGCCAGCAGCGTAGGGGACGGAGCCTACGAGCAGTACTTC. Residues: CASSVGDGAYEQYF.

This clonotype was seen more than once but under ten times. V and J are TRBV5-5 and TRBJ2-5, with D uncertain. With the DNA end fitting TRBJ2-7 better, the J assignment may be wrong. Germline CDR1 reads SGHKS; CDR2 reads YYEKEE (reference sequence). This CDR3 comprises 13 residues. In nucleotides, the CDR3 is TGTGCCAGCAGCTTGAAACACTCCTACGAGCAGTACTTC. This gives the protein CASSLKHSYEQYF.

In DNA, the CDR3 is TGTGCCAGCAGCTTGAACAGGGAGGACATTCAGTACTTC. It yields the protein CASSLNREDIQYF. V gene TRBV7-9 combines with J gene TRBJ2-4, with D perhaps assigned TRBD1 or TRBD2 (6 bases each). The CDR3 length is 13 residues. V was pared by 3 bases and J by 8 bases, with 11 bases between. CDR1 is SEHNR and CDR2 is FQNEAQ in the germline V gene (reference sequence).

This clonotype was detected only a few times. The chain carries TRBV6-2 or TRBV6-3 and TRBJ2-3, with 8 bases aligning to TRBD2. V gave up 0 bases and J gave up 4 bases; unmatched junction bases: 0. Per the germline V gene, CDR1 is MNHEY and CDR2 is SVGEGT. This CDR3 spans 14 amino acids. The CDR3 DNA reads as TGTGCCAGCAGTTACTCGACTAGCGCAGATACGCAGTATTTT. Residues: CASSYSTSADTQYF.

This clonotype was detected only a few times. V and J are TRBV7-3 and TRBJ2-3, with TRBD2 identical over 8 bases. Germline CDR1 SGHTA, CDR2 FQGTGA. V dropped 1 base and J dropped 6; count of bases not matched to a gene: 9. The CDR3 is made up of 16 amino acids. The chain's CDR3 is CASSLMGLGSSDTQYF. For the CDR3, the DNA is TGTGCCAGCAGCTTAATGGGACTAGGCTCTTCCGATACGCAGTATTTT.

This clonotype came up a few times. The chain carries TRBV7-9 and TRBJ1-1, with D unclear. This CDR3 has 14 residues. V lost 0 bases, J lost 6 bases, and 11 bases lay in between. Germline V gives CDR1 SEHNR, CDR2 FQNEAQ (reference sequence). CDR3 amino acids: CASSLALTAPEAFF. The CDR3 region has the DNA TGTGCCAGCAGCTTAGCCTTGACGGCTCCTGAAGCTTTCTTT.

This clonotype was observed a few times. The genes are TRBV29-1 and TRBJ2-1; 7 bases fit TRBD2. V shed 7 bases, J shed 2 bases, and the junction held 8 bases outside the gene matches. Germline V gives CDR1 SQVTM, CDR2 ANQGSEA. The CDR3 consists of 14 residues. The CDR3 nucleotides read TGCAGCGCCCACACTAGCGTCCCCTACAATGAGCAGTTCTTC. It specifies CSAHTSVPYNEQFF.

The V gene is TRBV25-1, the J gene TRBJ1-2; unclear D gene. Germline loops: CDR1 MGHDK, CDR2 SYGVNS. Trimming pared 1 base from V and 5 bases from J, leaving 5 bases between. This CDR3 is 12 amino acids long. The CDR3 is CASSEWGYGYTF. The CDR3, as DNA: TGTGCCAGCAGTGAATGGGGATATGGCTACACCTTC.

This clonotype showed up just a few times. DNA for the CDR3: TGTGCCAGCAGCTTCCTAGCGGATTCACAAGAGACCCAGTACTTC. Amino acid sequence: CASSFLADSQETQYF. This chain joins TRBV7-9 and TRBJ2-5, with 7 bases matching TRBD2. In germline, CDR1 is SEHNR, CDR2 FQNEAQ (reference sequence). J gave up 2 bases and V 3 bases, and 6 bases lay outside the gene matches. This CDR3 spans 15 amino acids.

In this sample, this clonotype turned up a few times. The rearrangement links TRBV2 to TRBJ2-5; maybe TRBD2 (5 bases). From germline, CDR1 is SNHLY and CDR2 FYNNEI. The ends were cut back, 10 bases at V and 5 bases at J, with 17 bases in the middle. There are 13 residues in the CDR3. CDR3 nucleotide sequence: TGTGCCACCCAAGGCGGGTCACGGGAGACCCAGTACTTC. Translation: CATQGGSRETQYF.

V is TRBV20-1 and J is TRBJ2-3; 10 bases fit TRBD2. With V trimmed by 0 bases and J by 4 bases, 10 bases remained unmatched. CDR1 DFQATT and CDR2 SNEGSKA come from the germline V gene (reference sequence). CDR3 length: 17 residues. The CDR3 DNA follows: TGCAGTGCTAGAGATTATCTCCGGACTAGCGGATCAGATACGCAGTATTTT. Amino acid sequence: CSARDYLRTSGSDTQYF.

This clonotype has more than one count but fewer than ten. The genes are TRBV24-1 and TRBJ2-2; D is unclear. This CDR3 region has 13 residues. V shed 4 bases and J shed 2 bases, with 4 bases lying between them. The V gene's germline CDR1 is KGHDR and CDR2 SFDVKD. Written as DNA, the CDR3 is TGTGCCACCAGTGAGGATAACACCGGGGAGCTGTTTTTT. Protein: CATSEDNTGELFF.

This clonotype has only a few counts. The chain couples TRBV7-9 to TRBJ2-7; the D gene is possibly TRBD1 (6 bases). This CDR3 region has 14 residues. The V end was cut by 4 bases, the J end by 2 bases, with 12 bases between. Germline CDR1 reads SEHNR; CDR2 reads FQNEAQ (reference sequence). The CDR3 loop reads CASSSDRRAYEQYF. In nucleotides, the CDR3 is TGTGCCAGCAGCTCCGACAGGAGAGCCTACGAGCAGTACTTC. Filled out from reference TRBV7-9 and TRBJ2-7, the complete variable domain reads DTGVSQNPRHKITKRGQNVTFRCDPISEHNRLYWYRQTLGQGPEFLTYFQNEAQLEKSRLLSDRFSAERPKGSFSTLEIQRTEQGDSAMYLCASSSDRRAYEQYFGPGTRLTVT.

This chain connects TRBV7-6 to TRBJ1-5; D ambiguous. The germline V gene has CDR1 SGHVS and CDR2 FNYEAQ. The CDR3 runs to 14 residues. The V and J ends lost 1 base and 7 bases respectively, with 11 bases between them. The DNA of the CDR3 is TGTGCCAGCAGCTTAGAGGGAAGCGGGCAGCCCCAGCATTTT. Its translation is CASSLEGSGQPQHF.

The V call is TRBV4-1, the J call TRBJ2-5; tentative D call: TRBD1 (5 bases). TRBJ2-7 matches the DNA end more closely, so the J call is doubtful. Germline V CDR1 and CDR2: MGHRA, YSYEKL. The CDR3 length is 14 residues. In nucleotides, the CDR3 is TGCGCCAGCAGCCAAGAAGGCAGGGTCTACGAGCAGTACTTC. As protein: CASSQEGRVYEQYF.

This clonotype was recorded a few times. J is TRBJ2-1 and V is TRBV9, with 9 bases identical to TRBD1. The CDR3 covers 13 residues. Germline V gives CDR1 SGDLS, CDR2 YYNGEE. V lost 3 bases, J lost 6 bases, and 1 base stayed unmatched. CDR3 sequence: CASSAGQGNEQFF. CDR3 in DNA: TGTGCCAGCAGCGCGGGACAGGGCAATGAGCAGTTCTTC.

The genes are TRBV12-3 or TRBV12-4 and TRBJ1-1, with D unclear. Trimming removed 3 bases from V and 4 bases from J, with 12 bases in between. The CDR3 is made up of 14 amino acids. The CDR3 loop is CASSFRVSSTEAFF. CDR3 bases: TGTGCCAGCAGTTTCCGGGTCTCTAGCACTGAAGCTTTCTTT.

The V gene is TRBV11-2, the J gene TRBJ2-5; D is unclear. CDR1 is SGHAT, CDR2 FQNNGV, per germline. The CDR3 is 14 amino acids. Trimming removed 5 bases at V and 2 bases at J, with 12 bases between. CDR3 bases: TGTGCCAGCAGCAGCACCCGATCACAAGAGACCCAGTACTTC. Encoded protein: CASSSTRSQETQYF.